Listed here are 26 T cell receptor beta chains from one sample, sequenced in a study of blood T cells in healthy people across ages. For the second PCR, which ran for roughly 6 to 12 cycles, a sample-barcoded 5' primer and a J-beta primer mix were used. TCRdb redid the calling of the 5' RACE reads with MiXCR, one entry per CDR3 protein. The sample has 600,000 to 800,000 distinct CDR3 sequences; around 52% are singletons. The sequenced material came from blood. The receptors stem from a woman aged 80 or over in good health.

The chain joins TRBV7-2 to TRBJ2-3; D gene unclear. The CDR3 loop spans 14 amino acids. V lost 0 bases and J 4 bases, leaving 8 bases between the germline ends. Germline V lookup: CDR1 SGHTA, CDR2 FQGNSA. The CDR3 region is CASSLAANPDTQYF. CDR3 DNA: TGTGCCAGCAGCTTAGCGGCGAACCCAGATACGCAGTATTTT.

The chain has TRBV20-1 and TRBJ2-7; possibly TRBD1 for D (6 bases). This CDR3 region has 12 residues. Looked up from germline, CDR1 is DFQATT and CDR2 is SNEGSKA (reference sequence). Trimming took off 6 bases at V and 6 bases at J, with 15 bases between the two ends. This CDR3 reads CSASQGPLEQYF. The CDR3 DNA reads as TGCAGTGCCTCACAGGGCCCCCTCGAGCAGTACTTC.

The chain employs TRBV2 and TRBJ1-4; 10 bases agree with TRBD1. Germline lookup yields CDR1 SNHLY and CDR2 FYNNEI. The CDR3 extends over 15 amino acids. The J segment lost 4 bases and the V segment lost 3 bases, leaving 2 bases of the junction unmatched. The CDR3 sequence: CASSERDRGNEKLFF. The CDR3 DNA is TGTGCCAGCAGTGAGAGGGACAGGGGTAATGAAAAACTGTTTTTT.

A single count supports this clonotype. The chain has TRBV29-1 and TRBJ2-1, with 7 bases that match TRBD1. This CDR3 has 15 amino acids. Germline V lookup: CDR1 SQVTM, CDR2 ANQGSEA. Trimming removed 5 bases from V and 2 bases from J; junction bases left unmatched: 9. The CDR3 loop reads CSVQTGSSPYNEQFF. In DNA, the CDR3 is TGCAGCGTTCAGACAGGGTCAAGTCCCTACAATGAGCAGTTCTTC.

This clonotype occurred many times. This rearrangement joins TRBV24-1 to TRBJ2-6; D uncertain. The germline V gene encodes CDR1 KGHDR and CDR2 SFDVKD. V was shortened by 2 bases and J by 0 bases, with 7 bases between the two germline ends. The CDR3 is 16 residues long. The CDR3 sequence is CATSDSDGSGANVLTF. CDR3 nucleotides: TGTGCCACCAGTGATTCTGACGGCTCTGGGGCCAACGTCCTGACTTTC.

Regarding this clonotype: A much larger clone lies a single base off, so this may be a read error. The chain employs TRBV5-1 and TRBJ1-2; TRBD1 is a possible D gene (5 bases). Germline-derived CDR1 and CDR2 are SGHRS and YFSETQ. This CDR3 has 12 residues. The V gene lost 9 bases and the J gene lost 4 bases, with 13 bases spanning the gap. CDR3 residues: CAIRAGSYGYTF. The CDR3 DNA follows: TGCGCCATCAGGGCAGGGAGCTATGGCTACACCTTC.

The genes are TRBV6-1 and TRBJ2-5, with 7 positions matching TRBD1. The end of the DNA fits TRBJ2-7 better, so the J call may be wrong. CDR3 length: 13 amino acids. CDR1 is MNHNS and CDR2 is SASEGT in the germline V gene. The CDR3 coding sequence is TGTGCCAGCAGGACAGGGAGTTCCCACGAGCAGTACTTC. Protein: CASRTGSSHEQYF.

This clonotype was seen many times. This chain joins TRBV29-1 and TRBJ2-4; D is uncertain. The germline V gene has CDR1 SQVTM and CDR2 ANQGSEA. The CDR3 sequence is 10 residues long. The DNA of the CDR3 is TGCGGTCCGGGCAAAAACATTCAGTACTTC. It codes for CGPGKNIQYF.

The sample holds one count of this clonotype. CDR3 sequence reads: CASRSTSGTNEQFF. CDR3 nucleotides: TGCGCCAGCAGAAGTACTAGCGGGACAAATGAGCAGTTCTTC. The chain employs TRBV4-1 and TRBJ2-1; 10 bases are a match to TRBD2. The ends lost 6 bases at V and 7 bases at J; junction bases unmatched: 6. The CDR3 is 14 amino acids. CDR1 is MGHRA, CDR2 YSYEKL, per germline.

Worth noting for this clonotype: A much more abundant neighbour one base away suggests this may be a read error. V and J are TRBV7-6 and TRBJ2-7, with no clear D. The CDR3 extends over 15 amino acids. Germline V gives CDR1 SGHVS, CDR2 FNYEAQ. Trimming shortened V by 2 bases and J by 0 bases, and 11 bases separated the two germline ends. CDR3 nucleotides: TGTGCCAGCAGCTTACAAACCTCGAGCTCCTACGAGCAGTACTTC. Its translation: CASSLQTSSSYEQYF.

V gene TRBV20-1 combines with J gene TRBJ2-2, with D perhaps assigned TRBD1 or TRBD2 (5 bases each). V lost 6 bases to trimming and J lost 1 base, with 15 bases between them. From germline, CDR1 is DFQATT and CDR2 SNEGSKA (reference sequence). CDR3 length: 15 amino acids. Here the CDR3 DNA reads TGCAGTGCCGGTGGGACGGCGGGGAACACCGGGGAGCTGTTTTTT. It yields the protein CSAGGTAGNTGELFF.

This clonotype has more than one count but fewer than ten. A much larger clone is a single base away; this may be a read error. The gene calls are TRBV6-5 and TRBJ2-1; 13 bases map to TRBD2. The J call is doubtful: the DNA matches TRBJ2-7 better. Germline values: CDR1 MNHEY, CDR2 SVGAGI. The CDR3 is 15 amino acids. The CDR3 bases are TGTGCCAGCAGAATGGGACTAGCGGGGTACAATGAGCAGTACTTC. This gives the protein CASRMGLAGYNEQYF.

The chain couples TRBV5-1 to TRBJ1-4, with 9 nucleotides matching TRBD1. CDR3 length equals 15 residues. Germline CDR1 reads SGHRS; CDR2 reads YFSETQ. V was pared by 7 bases and J by 4 bases, with 8 bases of the junction left unmatched. The CDR3 nucleotides are TGCGCCAGCGGCGGACAGGGGCATGGTAATGAAAAACTGTTTTTT. Translated: CASGGQGHGNEKLFF.

The chain employs TRBV5-1 and TRBJ2-3; 7 positions match TRBD2. The CDR3 length is 13 residues. The J segment lost 11 bases and the V segment lost 4 bases, leaving 10 bases of the junction unmatched. CDR1 is SGHRS, CDR2 YFSETQ, per germline. The CDR3 region has the DNA TGCGCCAGCAGCCTGGAAAGCGGGAAGGTGCAGTATTTT. It specifies CASSLESGKVQYF.

V and J are TRBV4-1 and TRBJ1-4, with D maybe TRBD1 (5 bases). The V gene's germline CDR1 is MGHRA and CDR2 YSYEKL. Trimming shortened V by 1 base and J by 8 bases, and 11 bases separated the two germline ends. The CDR3 totals 14 residues. This chain's CDR3 is CASSQAAGTEKLFF. The DNA of the CDR3 is TGCGCCAGCAGCCAAGCGGCAGGGACCGAAAAACTGTTTTTT.

The genes are TRBV20-1 and TRBJ2-1; TRBD1 agrees at 7 bases. The CDR3 contains 14 residues. CDR1 is DFQATT, CDR2 SNEGSKA, per germline (reference sequence). After removal of 5 bases from V and 1 base from J, the junction contained 5 bases not matched to a gene. The CDR3 here is CSALDRVSYNEQFF. CDR3 DNA: TGCAGTGCTTTAGACAGGGTGTCCTACAATGAGCAGTTCTTC.

As concerns this clonotype: A much larger clone sits a single nucleotide away, making a read error possible. The chain is built from TRBV15 and TRBJ1-2; D is perhaps TRBD1 (5 bases). The CDR3 length is 16 residues. V was clipped by 1 base and J by 7 bases, with 19 bases between them. Germline CDR1 and CDR2: LNHNV and YYDKDF (reference sequence). This CDR3 reads CATSRGVSGKGFGYTF. The CDR3 DNA reads as TGTGCCACCAGCAGAGGAGTCTCAGGGAAGGGGTTTGGCTACACCTTC. The full variable domain, in which reference TRBV15 and TRBJ1-2 provide the parts outside the CDR3, is DAMVIQNPRYQVTQFGKPVTLSCSQTLNHNVMYWYQQKSSQAPKLLFHYYDKDFNNEADTPDNFQSRRPNTSFCFLDIRSPGLGDTAMYLCATSRGVSGKGFGYTFGSGTRLTVV.

The chain recombines TRBV5-1 with TRBJ2-1, with no clear D. CDR3 length equals 16 residues. Germline loops: CDR1 SGHRS, CDR2 YFSETQ. The V gene lost 0 bases and the J gene lost 0 bases, with 10 bases spanning the gap. For the CDR3, the DNA is TGCGCCAGCAGCTTGGATGTGGGTAGCTCCTACAATGAGCAGTTCTTC. It codes for CASSLDVGSSYNEQFF.

A remark on this clonotype: A read error may produce the germline difference seen at one junction end. V is TRBV10-3 and J is TRBJ2-1; 11 bases map to TRBD2. This CDR3 has 14 residues. Germline lookup yields CDR1 ENHRY and CDR2 SYGVKD. The CDR3 protein is CAIGTSGVLDEQFF. CDR3 bases: TGTGCCATCGGGACTAGCGGAGTTCTCGATGAGCAGTTCTTT.

This rearrangement joins TRBV25-1 to TRBJ1-1; D gene uncertain. CDR3 length: 10 amino acids. With 10 bases removed from V and 6 bases from J, the gap between germline ends came to 9 bases. Germline-derived CDR1 and CDR2 are MGHDK and SYGVNS. CDR3 coding DNA: TGTGCCAAGGCGACCTCTGAAGCTTTCTTT. Its protein is CAKATSEAFF.

This clonotype was counted a single time. The rearrangement joins TRBV7-8 to TRBJ2-4; a possible D gene is TRBD2 (7 bases). CDR1 and CDR2 (germline): SGHVS, FQNEAQ. The V end was cut by 0 bases, the J end by 13 bases, with 22 bases between. This CDR3 region has 16 residues. Written as DNA, the CDR3 is TGTGCCAGCAGCTTAGCGGGGGCTAGCGGACGCAATGAGCAGTACTTC. Its protein is CASSLAGASGRNEQYF. The full variable domain, completed using reference TRBV7-8 and TRBJ2-4, is GAGVSQSPRYKVAKRGQDVALRCDPISGHVSLFWYQQALGQGPEFLTYFQNEAQLDKSGLPSDRFFAERPEGSVSTLKIQRTQQEDSAVYLCASSLAGASGRNEQYFGAGTRLSVL.

In this sample, this clonotype turned up many times. The chain joins TRBV29-1 to TRBJ2-7; 9 bases are shared with TRBD1. Looked up from germline, CDR1 is SQVTM and CDR2 is ANQGSEA. After removal of 6 bases from V and 7 bases from J, the junction contained 7 bases not matched to a gene. This CDR3 comprises 12 residues. CDR3 protein: CSVRQGGREQYF. As DNA, the CDR3 is TGCAGCGTGAGACAGGGGGGACGTGAGCAGTACTTC.

CDR3 residues: CSVSPQAVNTEAFF. DNA of the CDR3: TGCAGCGTCTCCCCGCAGGCGGTGAACACTGAAGCTTTCTTT. The chain uses TRBV29-1 and TRBJ1-1; D not resolved. Germline loops: CDR1 SQVTM, CDR2 ANQGSEA. The CDR3 runs 14 residues. V lost 6 bases and J lost 0, with 14 bases in between.

V is TRBV29-1 and J is TRBJ2-5; perhaps D is TRBD1 or TRBD2 (5 bases each). The V gene's germline CDR1 is SQVTM and CDR2 ANQGSEA. V dropped 4 bases and J dropped 5 bases, with 14 bases sitting between them. The CDR3 sequence is 13 residues long. The CDR3 protein is CSVVGHRGETQYF. The CDR3 DNA reads as TGCAGCGTTGTTGGACACAGAGGGGAGACCCAGTACTTC.

This chain connects TRBV11-2 to TRBJ2-4; 7 nucleotides align to TRBD2. Germline V CDR1 and CDR2: SGHAT, FQNNGV. Trimming at V came to 5 bases and at J to 4 bases, leaving 5 bases not matched to a gene. This CDR3 comprises 14 residues. The CDR3 bases are TGTGCCAGCAGCGCCACCGGGGGGAAAAACATTCAGTACTTC. It codes for CASSATGGKNIQYF.

About this clonotype itself: This may be a read error, as it is one base from a much larger clone. The rearrangement joins TRBV27 to TRBJ2-3; 12 bases are shared with TRBD2. Germline CDR1 reads MNHEY; CDR2 reads SMNVEV (reference sequence). The CDR3 is 17 amino acids. Here the CDR3 reads CASSLLAGGPSTETQYF. CDR3 bases: TGTGCCAGCAGTTTGCTAGCGGGGGGGCCCAGCACAGAGACGCAGTATTTT.